This TCR beta chain was documented in a study of cytomegalovirus exposure and HLA in healthy donors. Repertoires were generated with immunoSEQ multiplex PCR, while TCRdb's copy carries only in-frame clones and drops some. Of roughly 60,000 clones listed, about 92% are singletons. V shed 5 bases, J shed 5 bases, and the junction held 8 bases outside the gene matches. CDR1 LNHDA and CDR2 SQIVND come from the germline V gene (reference sequence). The CDR3 contains 15 residues. This chain joins TRBV19 and TRBJ2-3; 9 bases are a match to TRBD1. The clonotype comes from a young woman in good health and CMV-seronegative. The sample was PBMCs. The CDR3 coding sequence is TGTGCCAGTAGTTTGCAACAGGGGGCCATAGATACGCAGTATTTT. Translating it yields CASSLQQGAIDTQYF.